This record covers a single T cell receptor (beta chain). The specificity of this receptor is unknown. No per-base quality is available; no much larger clone lies one base away. Libraries were made using the immunoSEQ multiplex PCR assay. The hsTCRB Kit was used according to the manufacturer's protocol to amplify rearranged TCR beta chain sequences. An Illumina MiSeq was used to sequence the TCRB libraries. The paper's processing steps were these. The kit vendor's proprietary platform handled demultiplexing, trimming and gene mapping. In TCRdb, the immuneACCESS table is reduced to in-frame sequences with V and J assigned. These tables do not hold every clone; where another copy was compared, an unresolved V gene accounts for under half, and the others remain unexplained. For V, J and clone size, that table is used; D and trimming come from the DNA. For this sample the table gives about 35,000 clones, of which 80% to 90% were detected only once. Around 4.9% of the sample is in the top ten clones.

This entry belongs to a study of a mutant IDH1 vaccine in newly diagnosed glioma (dated by TCRdb to about 2021). Regarding the complete study: Of the 32 patients who were treated, 62.5% were male and roughly 40% were female, and the mean age was about 37 years. Prior to enrollment, patients had been given standard therapy consisting of radiotherapy alone, temozolomide alone, or radiochemotherapy with temozolomide, with the combination given to most patients. Peripheral blood was drawn at six visits: V03 (baseline), V05, V07, V10, V12 and V13. Longitudinal TCRB deep sequencing was done for roughly 23 treated patients, wherever samples were available for exploratory analyses.

Reading the label with the study, this specimen's time point is: baseline, week 1 (first vaccination visit). According to the study, the label for this sample's treatment or condition signals: pre-vaccination baseline after standard-of-care therapy. Newly diagnosed WHO grade 3 or 4 IDH1-mutant astrocytomas showing loss of nuclear ATRX were present in the donors. The samples were drawn from NOA16, a multicentre, single-arm, open-label phase I trial in Germany that tested a mutant IDH1 peptide vaccine in humans for the first time. Blood drawn at visit V03 was used as the baseline sample for immunogenicity testing. Genomic DNA for TCRB sequencing was extracted from EDTA blood using the DNeasy Blood and Tissue Kit. Study-level results and caveats: Immune responses induced by the vaccine were seen in about 93% of patients across multiple MHC alleles. Availability determined which PBMC samples were chosen for TCRB deep sequencing. According to the authors, sample limitations meant that analyses of patient blood samples could not be reproduced. Pseudoprogression seemed to be unrelated to changes in the top peripheral T cell clonotypes found by TCRB sequencing.

The sequencing used PBMCs, collected from a glioma patient treated with radiotherapy, temozolomide or both. This clonotype was obtained from a woman aged 40 to 50 with glioma.

In nucleotide form, the sequence is TGCGCCAGCAGCTTGGAGGGAACCAGGTATGGCTACACCTTC. Translated, this is CASSLEGTRYGYTF. The chain is made from TRBV5-1 and TRBJ1-2, with the D gene call left open. V was cut back by 0 bases and J by 5 bases, leaving a gap of 11 bases between them. The CDR3 measures 14 amino acids from cysteine to phenylalanine. Kept here is only the CDR3 DNA, which spans 42 bases and is read in frame from base 1. The germline V gene encodes CDR1 SGHRS and CDR2 YFSETQ.